Listed here are 7 T cell receptor beta chains from one sample, sequenced in a study of CD4 T cells in relation to SARS-CoV-2 and coronaviruses. Method: immunoSEQ multiplex PCR; TCRdb's copy keeps in-frame clones and lacks some. The sample has around 29,000 clones, about three quarters seen once. No cognate antigen is known for these TCRs. CD4+ T cells from unexposed donors were obtained before the COVID-19 pandemic (2011-2018). CD4+ T cells were isolated from the cells after roughly 11 days of culture. Input material: CD4+ T cells from PBMCs, cultured in vitro. Every receptor here comes from a human donor in good health.

The rearrangement joins TRBV3-1 (or the pseudogene TRBV3-2) to TRBJ1-4, with D possibly matching TRBD1 (5 bases). Trimming took off 3 bases at V and 8 bases at J, with 13 bases between the two ends. Per the germline V gene, CDR1 is LGHDT and CDR2 is YNNKEL (reference sequence). The CDR3 totals 14 residues. CDR3 DNA: TGTGCCAGCAGCCATGGGGGAAAACTCGAAAAACTGTTTTTT. Its protein is CASSHGGKLEKLFF.

This chain connects TRBV7-2 to TRBJ2-5, with D possibly TRBD1 on 6 matching bases. From germline, CDR1 is SGHTA and CDR2 FQGNSA. The length of the CDR3 is 13 residues. Trimming cost V 4 bases and J 1 base, with 7 bases left between them. Written as DNA, the CDR3 is TGTGCCAGCAGCTACAGGGTCCAAGAGACCCAGTACTTC. As protein: CASSYRVQETQYF.

This chain joins TRBV6-2 or TRBV6-3 and TRBJ1-2; D gene unclear. V was pared by 6 bases and J by 4 bases, with 12 bases between. The CDR3 length is 13 residues. Germline V gene sequence: CDR1 MNHEY, CDR2 SVGEGT. This CDR3 is CASSFGPPYGYTF. CDR3 DNA: TGTGCCAGCAGCTTCGGACCTCCCTATGGCTACACCTTC.

The chain is built from TRBV7-9 and TRBJ2-1, with TRBD1 matching over 7 bases. CDR1 and CDR2 (germline): SEHNR, FQNEAQ (reference sequence). This CDR3 region has 14 residues. V was pared by 7 bases and J by 4 bases, with 7 bases of the junction left unmatched. The CDR3 DNA sequence: TGTGCCAGCAACCCTGGACAGGTATACAATGAGCAGTTCTTC. The encoded protein is CASNPGQVYNEQFF.

The CDR3 DNA reads TGTGCCAGCAATGACTCCCCCACAGATACGCAGTATTTT. Protein sequence: CASNDSPTDTQYF. The rearrangement joins TRBV6-2 or TRBV6-3 to TRBJ2-3; D gene uncertain. The V and J ends lost 7 bases and 2 bases respectively, with 10 bases between them. The CDR3 is 13 residues long. Germline CDR1 reads MNHEY; CDR2 reads SVGEGT.

This clone has a single count. This chain joins TRBV28 and TRBJ1-2; TRBD1 matches 8 bases. The CDR3 runs 18 residues. The V gene's germline CDR1 is MDHEN and CDR2 SYDVKM. V shed 6 bases, J shed 1 base, and the junction held 16 bases outside the gene matches. The CDR3 nucleotides are TGTGCCAGCAGCCCAACCAGGGGGCTACCTACGGTTAACTATGGCTACACCTTC. This sequence encodes CASSPTRGLPTVNYGYTF.

This rearrangement joins TRBV9 to TRBJ2-1; D uncertain. The V gene lost 3 bases and the J gene lost 11 bases, with 12 bases spanning the gap. Germline-derived CDR1 and CDR2 are SGDLS and YYNGEE. This CDR3 has 12 amino acids. CDR3 sequence: CASSALVSKQFF. DNA for the CDR3: TGTGCCAGCAGCGCCCTGGTGTCCAAGCAGTTCTTC.